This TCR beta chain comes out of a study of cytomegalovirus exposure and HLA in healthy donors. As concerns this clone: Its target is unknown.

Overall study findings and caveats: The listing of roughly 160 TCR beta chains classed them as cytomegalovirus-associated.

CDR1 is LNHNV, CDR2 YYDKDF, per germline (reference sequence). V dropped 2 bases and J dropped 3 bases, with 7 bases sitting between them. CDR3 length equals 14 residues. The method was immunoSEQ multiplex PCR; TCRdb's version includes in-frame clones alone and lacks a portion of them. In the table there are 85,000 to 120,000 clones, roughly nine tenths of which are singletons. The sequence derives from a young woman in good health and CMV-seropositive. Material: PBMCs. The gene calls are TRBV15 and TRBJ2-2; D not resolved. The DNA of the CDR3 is TGTGCCACCAGCAGACAGGCTGACACCGGGGAGCTGTTTTTT. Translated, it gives CATSRQADTGELFF.